This T cell receptor (beta chain) was retrieved from a study of graft-versus-host responses after intestinal transplantation (dated by TCRdb to the early 2020s). For context, the study as a whole: The transplants that recipients got were multivisceral, liver-intestinal, or isolated intestinal. Every recipient was given anti-thymocyte globulin induction, followed by around three years of maintenance tacrolimus and steroids. Bulk TCR-beta CDR3 sequencing was used to track graft-versus-host and host-versus-graft alloreactive T cell clones in the graft, circulation and bone marrow after intestinal transplantation. To identify alloreactive clones, pre-transplant mixed lymphocyte reaction products were sequenced and compared with unstimulated pre-transplant donor and recipient T cells. Of the roughly 25 intestinal transplant recipients enrolled in the cohort, one of whom was a retransplant, a few patients without pretransplant specimens were excluded. A peak of at least 4% donor T cells among recipient peripheral blood mononuclear cells was the definition used for donor T cell macrochimerism. Samples from three later patients were sequenced in-house on an Illumina MiSeq with MiXCR processing rather than by the commercial service.

On this clone: Its antigen is not yet known. It has no much larger one-base neighbor in the sample; base qualities were not kept.

The intended sense of this specimen's time point label: cells obtained before transplantation from donor or recipient. CD3+CD4+ and CD3+CD8+ populations were FACS-sorted from unstimulated pre-transplant donor and recipient cells taken from spleen or lymph nodes. What the work shows at the level of the full study, not this receptor alone: High GvH to HvG T cell clonal ratios were observed in the allografts of patients with donor T cell macrochimerism. The conclusions were limited by the relatively low number and heterogeneity of the intestinal transplant patients. GvH clones were detected in recipient bone marrow, and some of these GvH clones were observed earlier in ileal mucosa or blood, consistent with an intestinal mucosal origin. Peak levels of circulating GvH clones were associated with declines in HvG clones early after transplant.

For CDR1 and CDR2, the germline V gene lists SGHNT and YENEEA. The trim is 1 base for V and 1 base for J, with a gap of 6 bases between the germline ends. From the cysteine up to the phenylalanine, the CDR3 has a length of 14 residues. The CDR3 DNA has 42 bases and is translated from base 1. Libraries were built with the immunoSEQ multiplex PCR assay. In most patients, genomic DNA was isolated using the Qiagen DNeasy Blood and Tissue Kit and sent frozen to Adaptive Biotechnologies for TCR sequencing. Adaptive Biotechnologies carried out high-throughput TCR-beta CDR3 sequencing of genomic DNA for most patients. Per the source publication's procedure: Adaptive's ImmunoSEQ software was the source of the TCR sequencing data for 15 to 20 patients, while three other patients were processed with MiXCR and VDJtools. To correct CD4 versus CD8 sorting errors, any sequence found in both subsets at a frequency ratio below 5:1 was removed. CDR3 nucleotide sequences shared between donor and recipient were removed because the origin of such sequences could not be assigned. Alloreactive clones required at least 2-fold expansion over unstimulated cells and minimum CFSE-low frequency of 0.002% (template counts) or 0.001% (read counts). A clone was considered mappable if detected in the sequenced pre-transplant spleen, lymph node, or MLR CFSE-low populations of the donor or recipient. Cumulative frequency of alloreactive clones was calculated as a percentage of all sequences weighted by copy number. The immuneACCESS repertoire file appears here via TCRdb, limited to in-frame rearrangements. These files lack a portion of the clones; in checked studies, under half of the deficit traces to unresolved V genes, and the cause of the others is not known. D and trimming were read from the DNA, whereas the V and J calls and clone size are those reported in that table. The sample table contains 100,000 to 110,000 clones; only one count was recorded for about 90% of them. The ten largest make up roughly 0.95% of the sample.

The sample here was unstimulated CD4+ T cells sorted from spleen or lymph node cells, taken before transplant. The clonotype comes from a human donor who was the organ donor for an intestinal transplant. The chain is assembled from TRBV11-3 and TRBJ2-3; matching of 5 bases hints at TRBD1 as the D gene. Here is the DNA: TGTGCCAGCAGCTTAGGCAGGGGCACAGATACGCAGTATTTT. Translated, it gives CASSLGRGTDTQYF.